The rows below give T cell receptor beta chains drawn from one sample of a study of blood T cell repertoires in COVID-19. Assay used: immunoSEQ multiplex PCR; TCRdb lists only in-frame clones, some missing. Here the sample spans tens of thousands of clones, approximately 86% being singletons. The material sequenced was peripheral blood. The origin of the receptors is a man in his sixties with acute or convalescent COVID-19. Both conserved end residues are part of each CDR3. The order of the fields is clone size, D gene, J gene, V gene, CDR3 DNA, CDR3 protein. The D gene is left open where the match is weak. Part of the rows lack a size; the others show once, few, many or a class for expanded clones.

>-|-|TRBJ1-1|TRBV6-2/TRBV6-3
TGTGCCAGCAGTTACTCGAGAGTAGGACAGAGCATGAACACTGAAGCTTTCTTT
CASSYSRVGQSMNTEAFF
>-|TRBD1|TRBJ1-1|TRBV29-1
TGCAGCGTAGCCGGGGACAGGGTGAACACTGAAGCTTTCTTT
CSVAGDRVNTEAFF
>-|-|TRBJ1-2|TRBV29-1
TGCAGCGTTGATTACGGTGGCTATGGCTACACCTTC
CSVDYGGYGYTF
>-|-|TRBJ1-2|TRBV27
TGTGCCAGCAGCACACTGGGGCAGGGCAACTATGGCTACACCTTC
CASSTLGQGNYGYTF
>-|-|TRBJ1-1|TRBV9
TGTGCCAGCACCTTTAGCGCGGGGAACACTGAAGCTTTCTTT
CASTFSAGNTEAFF
>-|TRBD2|TRBJ2-7|TRBV18
TGTGCCAGCTCTCGAAGGACTAGCGGGATCTCCTACGAGCAGTACTTC
CASSRRTSGISYEQYF
>-|TRBD2|TRBJ2-3|TRBV5-1
TGCGCCAGCAGCCGAGCGGGAGGTACAGATACGCAGTATTTT
CASSRAGGTDTQYF
>-|-|TRBJ1-1|TRBV19
TGTGCCAGTAGTAAACTTTCGGGGGGGACTGAAGCTTTCTTT
CASSKLSGGTEAFF
>once|TRBD1|TRBJ1-4|TRBV10-1
TGCGCCAGCAGGGATTGGACAGGGGGGATGGCTAATGAAAAACTGTTTTTT
CASRDWTGGMANEKLFF
>once|TRBD1|TRBJ1-2|TRBV6-5
TGTGCCAGCAGCGAGGGGACAGGGAACCCCCGGGGCTACACCTTC
CASSEGTGNPRGYTF
>few|-|TRBJ1-1|TRBV30
TGTGCCTGGAGTGTACTTGGAGATACTGAAGCTTTCTTT
CAWSVLGDTEAFF
>-|-|TRBJ2-2|TRBV5-1
TGCGCCAGCAGCTTGGACACTAGCACCGGGGAGCTGTTTTTT
CASSLDTSTGELFF
>-|-|TRBJ1-5|TRBV5-6
TGTGCCAGCAGCTTGGGGGCAGGTCATCAGCCCCAGCATTTT
CASSLGAGHQPQHF
>-|-|TRBJ2-7|TRBV14
TGTGCCAGCAGCCAAGGGACTCGTCAGTACTTC
CASSQGTRQYF
>-|-|TRBJ1-4|TRBV10-3
TGTGCCATCAGCTCACTCGGTGAAAAACTGTTTTTT
CAISSLGEKLFF
>-|TRBD2|TRBJ2-7|TRBV5-4
TGTGCCAGCAGCACGACTAGCGACCACGAGCAGTACTTC
CASSTTSDHEQYF
>-|-|TRBJ1-5|TRBV6-2/TRBV6-3
TGTGCCAGCAGTTTTTCGGGGGGCGGACAGCCCCAGCATTTT
CASSFSGGGQPQHF
>-|TRBD1|TRBJ2-2|TRBV30
TGTGCCTGGACACAGGGGGCCGGGGAGCTGTTTTTT
CAWTQGAGELFF
>once|-|TRBJ2-7|TRBV6-5
TGTGCCAGCAGTCTTGGGCAGGGTCCCTACGAGCAGTACTTC
CASSLGQGPYEQYF
>-|TRBD1|TRBJ2-5|TRBV11-3
TGTGCCAGCAGCTTAGGACCAACAGGGGGCAGTTACCAAGAGACCCAGTACTTC
CASSLGPTGGSYQETQYF
>once|TRBD1|TRBJ2-7|TRBV2
TGTGCCAGCAGTAATGGACAGGGCTACGAGCAGTACTTC
CASSNGQGYEQYF
>-|-|TRBJ2-2|TRBV20-1
TGCAGTGCTAAAGGGGTCGGGGAGCTGTTTTTT
CSAKGVGELFF
>-|TRBD1|TRBJ2-3|TRBV30
TGTGCCTGGAGTGTAAGGACAGGGGGCACAGATACGCAGTATTTT
CAWSVRTGGTDTQYF
>few|TRBD1|TRBJ2-5|TRBV5-1
TGCGCCAGCAGCTTGGATGGGACAGGGGATTGGGAGACCCAGTACTTC
CASSLDGTGDWETQYF
>-|-|TRBJ1-1|TRBV2
TGTGCCAGCAGGGTAATCGGAACGGGGGGTACTGAAGCTTTCTTT
CASRVIGTGGTEAFF
>once|-|TRBJ1-3|TRBV4-2
TGTGCCAGCAGCCAAGACGAGAGCTCTGGAAACACCATATATTTT
CASSQDESSGNTIYF
>few|-|TRBJ1-2|TRBV6-5
TGTGCCAGCAGCCCCTCCGACAGTCCTCTAGGGGGCTACACCTTC
CASSPSDSPLGGYTF
>-|-|TRBJ1-1|TRBV9
TGTGCCAGCAGCGTAGGCGGGGCTGCTGAAGCTTTCTTT
CASSVGGAAEAFF
>-|TRBD2|TRBJ2-1|TRBV24-1
TGTGCCACCAGTGATCCAGCGGGACCCCAAGGGGATGAGCAGTTCTTC
CATSDPAGPQGDEQFF
>-|TRBD1|TRBJ2-5|TRBV9
TGTGCCAGCAGCGATAGACAGGGGTTTGTAGAGACCCAGTACTTC
CASSDRQGFVETQYF
>-|TRBD1|TRBJ2-7|TRBV7-6
TGTGCCAGCAGCCCAACCCCCGGGACAGTAACCTACGAGCAGTACTTC
CASSPTPGTVTYEQYF
>-|-|TRBJ2-7|TRBV10-1
TGCGCCAGCAGTGATTACAGGGATGAGTTCAAGTACTTC
CASSDYRDEFKYF
>-|TRBD1|TRBJ1-4|TRBV5-1
TGCGCCAGCAGCTTGACCGGGACAGGACGTGAAAAACTGTTTTTT
CASSLTGTGREKLFF
>few|-|TRBJ1-3|TRBV29-1
TGCAGCGTTGAGGGTGGGCCTGGAAACACCATATATTTT
CSVEGGPGNTIYF
>-|TRBD1|TRBJ2-7|TRBV5-1
TGCGCCAGCAGCTTGATCCCCGGGACAGGGGGACGCGAGCAGTACTTC
CASSLIPGTGGREQYF
>-|TRBD1|TRBJ1-2|TRBV19
TGTGCCAGTAGTAATGGGAAATCGCAGGGGGCCTATGGCTACACCTTC
CASSNGKSQGAYGYTF
>once|TRBD1|TRBJ1-3|TRBV13
TGTGCCAGCAGCTTAGGCAGGGGGCGAGCCGGAAACACCATATATTTT
CASSLGRGRAGNTIYF
>-|-|TRBJ2-5|TRBV5-6
TGTGCCAGCAGCTTACCTCAGGGCCAAGAGACCCAGTACTTC
CASSLPQGQETQYF
>-|TRBD1|TRBJ2-7|TRBV28
TGTGCCAGCAGTCCTCCGGGACAGAGCTCCTACGAGCAGTACTTC
CASSPPGQSSYEQYF
>-|-|TRBJ1-2|TRBV19
TGTGCCAGTAGTATAGTATCCGGGGACTATGGCTACACCTTC
CASSIVSGDYGYTF
>-|TRBD2|TRBJ2-3|TRBV3-1/TRBV3-2
TGTGCCAGCAGCCAAAAAGCGGGGCGAGGCTGGTATTTT
CASSQKAGRGWYF
>-|-|TRBJ1-1|TRBV14
TGTGCCAGCAGCCATCGAGGGCTTGGCGGCACTGAAGCTTTCTTT
CASSHRGLGGTEAFF
>-|-|TRBJ1-6|TRBV2
TGTGCCAAGGGAGACAATAATTCACCCCTCCACTTT
CAKGDNNSPLHF
>medium-sized|-|TRBJ1-1|TRBV19
TGTGCCAGTAGTACTCAAGGAGGAGCTGAAGCTTTCTTT
CASSTQGGAEAFF
>-|-|TRBJ2-7|TRBV6-6
TGTGCCAGCAGGGTATCGGCGGGGAGCTCCTACGAGCAGTACTTC
CASRVSAGSSYEQYF
>once|TRBD2|TRBJ2-1|TRBV11-2
TGTGCCAGCAGCTTAGTACTAGCGGCTCTTAATAATGAGCAGTTCTTC
CASSLVLAALNNEQFF
>few|-|TRBJ2-1|TRBV7-2
TGTGCCAGCAGCTTAGGCCAGTTCAATGAGCAGTTCTTC
CASSLGQFNEQFF
>-|TRBD1|TRBJ2-6|TRBV2
TGTGCCACCGGACAGGGGGCCTTATCCGGGGCCAACGTCCTGACTTTC
CATGQGALSGANVLTF
>-|-|TRBJ2-2|TRBV11-2
TGTGCCAGCAGCTTAGTCTACAACACCGGGGAGCTGTTTTTT
CASSLVYNTGELFF
>-|-|TRBJ1-3|TRBV11-2
TGTGCCAGCACCCCAGAGGGGGTTGGGGTTTACCGCTCTGGAAACACCATATATTTT
CASTPEGVGVYRSGNTIYF
>-|TRBD1|TRBJ1-5|TRBV6-5
TGTGCCAGCAGTTACTCGAGGGTTACAGGGGATCAGCCCCAGCATTTT
CASSYSRVTGDQPQHF